The T cell receptor beta chain under discussion was sequenced for a study of blood T cell repertoires in COVID-19 (TCRdb year 2020). In terms of the full investigation: Samples covering the acute and convalescent phases of COVID-19 were provided by collaborators in the United States, Italy and Spain. Subjects who had been exposed to COVID-19, were actively infected with it, or had recovered from it provided the deeply sampled blood TCRbeta repertoires that made up the dataset. The material from the prospective study consisted of cDNA or gDNA derived from T cells, B-cell-depleted T cells, or PBMCs. The samples were drawn from the first 160 participants of the ongoing ImmuneRACE study and from roughly 1,300 subjects provided by 6 global collaborators. Where HLA class I and class II types were available, the types were taken from metadata supplied by the sample provider, not from assay-based typing. The repertoires were made available in a free public database intended to serve as a resource for research on the immune response to SARS-CoV-2. The sample metadata nearly always contained a de-identified subject ID, COVID-19 status, age in years and sex.

General conclusions and limits of the study: Clinical and demographic metadata were provided uncurated, with the amount varying by source and participant.

The immunoSEQ Assay, a bias-controlled multiplex PCR, was used to amplify TCRbeta CDR3 regions from genomic DNA. Concerning the study's data processing: The number of nucleated cells in each sample was estimated by amplification of reference gene primers within the assay. Sequence reads were collapsed and filtered to measure the absolute abundance of every unique TCRbeta CDR3 rearrangement. For each sample, productive Simpson clonality was calculated as the square root of Simpson's diversity index over productive rearrangements. TCRdb retrieved this table from immuneACCESS and kept in-frame rearrangements only. Not all clones are present; in checked studies, unresolved V genes account for under half, and no reason is known for the remainder. V and J calls and clone size follow that table, whereas D and trimming were derived from the DNA. Counted in this sample were approximately 120,000 clones; 65% to 85% of them appeared once. Jointly, the top ten make up 15% to 20% of the sample.

In Seattle, one collaborating source enrolled patients while the infection was active and tracked those patients longitudinally over the course of disease. Whole blood was collected in K2EDTA tubes by collaborating institutions according to the institutions' own protocols. For TCRbeta analysis, collaborators shipped samples in one of three forms: frozen whole blood, isolated PBMCs, or DNA extracted from either of those sample types. About this clone: The clone's antigen remains unknown. Base qualities are not provided; no much larger clone lies one nucleotide away.

The origin of this receptor is a man aged 25 to 40 with COVID-19, enrolled during active disease. The material sequenced was peripheral blood.

The nucleotide sequence is given as TGTGCCACCAGTGACGACAGTACCACCGGGGAGCTGTTTTTT. This gives the protein CATSDDSTTGELFF. Recombination joined TRBV24-1 with TRBJ2-2, and possibly TRBD1, on 5 matching bases. Trimming removed 4 bases from V and 4 bases from J, leaving 9 bases between the germline ends. The CDR3 runs 14 amino acids, cysteine and phenylalanine included. Kept here is only the CDR3 DNA, which spans 42 bases and is read in frame from base 1. Looking up the germline V gene yields CDR1 KGHDR and CDR2 SFDVKD.